One and the same sample provided the 10 T cell receptor beta chains below, sequenced in a study of breast tumors, draining lymph nodes, adjacent tissues (dated by TCRdb to 2016 to 2017). Lymph node samples came from the axillary draining lymph nodes of breast cancer patients. The library was made by multiplex PCR. The instrument was an Illumina HiSeq 2000. Clones were called with MiXCR by TCRdb after fastp trimmed the public reads at Q25, and only in-frame beta chains were retained. Here each entry gathers all rows of one CDR3 protein and keeps the most common genes and DNA. Counted in this sample were 100,000 or so distinct CDR3 sequences; approximately 22% of them appeared once. The top ten clones comprise approximately 1.3% of the sample. What was sequenced was axillary lymph node tissue. Receptors were obtained from a female donor with breast cancer. Some clones in this sample may be carry-over from other donors' samples.

This clonotype was seen many times. This sequence joins TRBV6-2 or TRBV6-3 and TRBJ2-1; D is unclear. The V end was cut by 10 bases, the J end by 8 bases, with 18 bases between. The germline CDR1 and CDR2 sequences are MNHEY and SVGEGT. This CDR3 is built from 13 residues. The CDR3 protein is CATRKLPSDEQFF. CDR3 coding DNA: TGTGCCACGCGGAAACTCCCCTCCGATGAGCAGTTCTTC.

This clonotype has at least ten counts. The rearrangement uses TRBV4-2 and TRBJ2-5, with 7 bases lining up with TRBD2. The CDR3 consists of 14 residues. The junction had 3 bases not matched to a gene; V was cut back by 0 bases and J by 5 bases. Germline V lookup: CDR1 LGHNA, CDR2 YNFKEQ. CDR3 region: CASSQDLGGETQYF. The CDR3 DNA reads TGTGCCAGCAGCCAAGATTTGGGGGGGGAGACCCAGTACTTC.

This clonotype was picked up many times. The genes are TRBV14 and TRBJ2-7; possibly TRBD1 for D (6 bases). CDR1 is SGHDN, CDR2 FVKESK, per germline. V was trimmed by 0 bases and J by 3 bases, leaving 12 bases between them. This CDR3 spans 15 amino acids. The CDR3 sequence: CASSQDRNRDYEQYF. The CDR3, as DNA: TGTGCCAGCAGCCAAGATCGAAACAGGGACTACGAGCAGTACTTC.

This clonotype came up many times. V is TRBV19 and J is TRBJ2-7; 9 nucleotides align to TRBD1. The CDR3 is made up of 14 amino acids. Germline assignment: CDR1 LNHDA and CDR2 SQIVND (reference sequence). V was clipped by 7 bases and J by 6 bases; unmatched bases: 10. CDR3 amino acids: CASNKGTGISEQYF. The CDR3 DNA follows: TGTGCCAGTAATAAGGGGACAGGGATTAGCGAGCAGTACTTC.

This clonotype was observed many times. The genes are TRBV27 and TRBJ1-5; a possible D gene is TRBD1 (6 bases). V was trimmed by 8 bases and J by 2 bases, leaving 13 bases between them. CDR1 MNHEY and CDR2 SMNVEV come from the germline V gene (reference sequence). The CDR3 is made up of 14 amino acids. The CDR3 DNA is TGTGCCAGCCGAACAGGGTATGGCAATCAGCCCCAGCATTTT. Translating it yields CASRTGYGNQPQHF.

The chain recombines TRBV28 with TRBJ1-1, with 7 bases fitting TRBD1. CDR3 size: 14 residues. The germline CDR1 and CDR2 sequences are MDHEN and SYDVKM. Trimming removed 11 bases from V and 2 bases from J; junction bases left unmatched: 11. The CDR3 DNA reads TGTGCCGTACGGACAGGTGACCTAAACACTGAAGCTTTCTTT. Translating it yields CAVRTGDLNTEAFF.

This clonotype was counted between two and nine times. The rearrangement links TRBV30 to TRBJ1-2; 7 nucleotides line up with TRBD1. The CDR3 length is 14 residues. Germline V CDR1 and CDR2: GTSNPN, SVGIG (reference sequence). Trimming took 4 bases from V and 2 from J; bases not matched to a gene: 7. In DNA form, the CDR3 reads TGTGCCTGGAATCCCCAGGGGGTAAACTATGGCTACACCTTC. As protein: CAWNPQGVNYGYTF.

This clonotype was recorded at least ten times. The chain combines TRBV12-3 or TRBV12-4 with TRBJ1-6; D is unclear. The CDR3 runs 14 residues. Trimming took 5 bases from V and 10 from J, leaving 15 bases between them. The DNA for the CDR3 is TGTGCCAGCAGTCCCCTCCCCCGCGGATCACCCCTCCACTTT. Its protein is CASSPLPRGSPLHF.

This clonotype was counted at least ten times. J is TRBJ1-5 and V is TRBV27; 7 bases line up with TRBD1. V gave up 7 bases and J gave up 4 bases; unmatched junction bases: 7. There are 14 residues in the CDR3. The germline V gene encodes CDR1 MNHEY and CDR2 SMNVEV (reference sequence). The CDR3: CASNPGGSNQPQHF. CDR3 sequence (DNA): TGTGCCAGCAACCCAGGGGGATCGAATCAGCCCCAGCATTTT.

This clonotype was seen many times. The chain uses TRBV6-5 and TRBJ2-1, with D unresolved. The V end was cut by 8 bases, the J end by 0 bases, with 11 bases between. This CDR3 is built from 14 residues. Per germline, CDR1 MNHEY and CDR2 SVGAGI. The CDR3 here is CASGIRDSYNEQFF. The CDR3, as DNA: TGTGCCAGCGGCATTAGGGACTCCTACAATGAGCAGTTCTTC.